The 25 T cell receptor beta chains presented below share a single source sample, sequenced in a study of cytomegalovirus exposure and HLA in healthy donors. PCR involved 60 Vbeta and 13 Jbeta primers. TCRdb keeps only in-frame clones here, not all; method: immunoSEQ multiplex PCR. Of 150,000 to 200,000 clones in the sample, around 79% were seen once. Input material: PBMCs. The source of these receptors is a man between 45 and 60 years old in good health and CMV-seropositive.

This chain links TRBV9 with TRBJ2-2, with TRBD1 matching 9 bases. This CDR3 region has 15 residues. V trimming: 2 bases; J trimming: 5 bases; junction bases outside the gene matches: 4. Germline CDR1 is SGDLS and CDR2 is YYNGEE. CDR3 residues: CASSVSGQGTGELFF. The DNA for the CDR3 is TGTGCCAGCAGCGTCTCGGGACAGGGTACCGGGGAGCTGTTTTTT.

The rearrangement links TRBV6-1 to TRBJ2-7, with TRBD2 matching over 8 bases. CDR3 length: 14 residues. CDR1 and CDR2 from the germline V gene are MNHNS and SASEGT. After removal of 1 base from V and 6 bases from J, the junction contained 5 bases not matched to a gene. The CDR3 DNA is TGTGCCAGCAGTGAAGTCGGGGGGGTCCGCGAGCAGTACGTC. This sequence encodes CASSEVGGVREQYV.

As DNA, the CDR3 is TGCGCCAGCAGCCCTGATTGGGGCCGCACAGATACGCAGTATTTT. Its translation is CASSPDWGRTDTQYF. V usage is TRBV5-1 and J usage is TRBJ2-3; D possibly corresponds to TRBD1 (5 bases). Trimming stripped 4 bases from V and 1 base from J, with 13 bases between. The germline CDR1 and CDR2 sequences are SGHRS and YFSETQ. CDR3 length: 15 residues.

This chain joins TRBV18 and TRBJ1-5; D gene ambiguous. Trimming shortened V by 2 bases and J by 5 bases, and 13 bases separated the two germline ends. The CDR3 totals 15 residues. CDR1 and CDR2 from the germline V gene are KGHSH and LQKENI. The CDR3 DNA follows: TGTGCCAGCTCACCAGGGATTGAGGGTGATCAGCCCCAGCATTTT. This encodes CASSPGIEGDQPQHF.

The V and J genes are TRBV27 and TRBJ2-1; D uncertain. V was pared by 7 bases and J by 5 bases, with 12 bases between. The CDR3 spans 13 residues. The germline V gene has CDR1 MNHEY and CDR2 SMNVEV (reference sequence). CDR3 nucleotides: TGTGCCAGCACCCTGTACCCTAACAATGAGCAGTTCTTC. Protein: CASTLYPNNEQFF.

This clone appeared a single time. The J gene is TRBJ2-5, the V gene TRBV7-6, with 9 bases fitting TRBD1. The CDR3 is made up of 15 amino acids. Germline CDR1 is SGHVS and CDR2 is FNYEAQ. J lost 3 bases, V lost 5 bases, and 7 bases had no gene match. The CDR3 region has the DNA TGTGCCAGCAGCCAGCGACGGACAGGGGAAGAGACCCAGTACTTC. Translation: CASSQRRTGEETQYF.

This chain joins TRBV30 and TRBJ1-5; 9 bases line up with TRBD1. Germline CDR1 reads GTSNPN; CDR2 reads SVGIG (reference sequence). With 0 bases clipped from V and 6 bases from J, the junction kept 6 bases outside the gene matches. This CDR3 contains 15 residues. The CDR3 bases are TGTGCCTGGAGTGTAACTCGGGACAGGGCTCAGCCCCAGCATTTT. Its translation: CAWSVTRDRAQPQHF.

In DNA, the CDR3 is TGTGCCAGCTCACCATCAGCAGGGGCCACTACTGAGCAGTTCTTC. This encodes CASSPSAGATTEQFF. The chain couples TRBV18 to TRBJ2-1; tentative D call: TRBD1 (6 bases). V shed 2 bases and J shed 9 bases, with 17 bases lying between them. The CDR3 totals 15 residues. Germline values: CDR1 KGHSH, CDR2 LQKENI.

This chain connects TRBV5-1 to TRBJ2-7, with D maybe TRBD1 (6 bases). Trimming shortened V by 7 bases and J by 5 bases, and 22 bases separated the two germline ends. There are 15 residues in the CDR3. Germline V gene sequence: CDR1 SGHRS, CDR2 YFSETQ. The CDR3 region is CASPGPGQGVHEQYV. The CDR3 nucleotides read TGCGCCAGCCCAGGACCGGGACAAGGGGTACACGAGCAGTACGTC.

The chain uses TRBV19 and TRBJ1-2, with a tentative D call TRBD1 (6 bases). Trimming shortened V by 3 bases and J by 6 bases, and 11 bases separated the two germline ends. Germline V gene lookup returns CDR1 LNHDA and CDR2 SQIVND (reference sequence). This CDR3 is 13 amino acids long. CDR3 sequence reads: CASSIFPGDGYTF. The CDR3 DNA reads TGTGCCAGTAGTATCTTCCCAGGGGATGGCTACACCTTC.

The V call is TRBV5-4, the J call TRBJ1-2; perhaps TRBD1 as D (6 bases). Germline assignment: CDR1 SGHNT and CDR2 YYREEE (reference sequence). V lost 0 bases to trimming and J lost 3 bases, with 12 bases between them. The length of the CDR3 is 15 residues. The CDR3 sequence is CASSLGGPGDYGYTF. CDR3 DNA sequence: TGTGCCAGCAGCTTGGGGGGTCCAGGGGACTATGGCTACACCTTC.

The V gene is TRBV6-1, the J gene TRBJ2-5; 11 bases map to TRBD1. The trim removed 7 bases at V and 4 bases at J, leaving 8 bases unmatched. The V gene's germline CDR1 is MNHNS and CDR2 SASEGT. The CDR3 extends over 15 amino acids. DNA for the CDR3: TGTGCCAGCACTGAGGGACAGGGGGACGGAGAGACCCAGTACTTC. Protein sequence: CASTEGQGDGETQYF.

The gene calls are TRBV29-1 and TRBJ2-1; perhaps TRBD2 as D (6 bases). Germline loops: CDR1 SQVTM, CDR2 ANQGSEA. This CDR3 region has 11 residues. For the CDR3, the DNA is TGCGGTGGGGGAGGTTTGAATGAGCAGTTCTTC. This gives the protein CGGGGLNEQFF.

This clone was seen a few times. The chain carries TRBV9 and TRBJ1-3, with 8 bases fitting TRBD1. CDR3 length: 15 amino acids. Germline CDR1 SGDLS, CDR2 YYNGEE. Trimming at V came to 0 bases and at J to 9 bases, leaving 8 bases not matched to a gene. The chain's CDR3 is CASSVGGGQASTIYF. The CDR3, as DNA: TGTGCCAGCAGCGTAGGGGGGGGACAGGCCTCCACCATATATTTT.

V usage is TRBV4-1 and J usage is TRBJ2-2; no clear D gene. This CDR3 has 13 amino acids. Germline loops: CDR1 MGHRA, CDR2 YSYEKL. Trimming cost V 1 base and J 6 bases, with 6 bases left between them. CDR3 bases: TGCGCCAGCAGCCAAGTCAAATCCGGGGAGCTGTTTTTT. Its translation: CASSQVKSGELFF.

The chain couples TRBV5-1 to TRBJ1-2, with D possibly matching TRBD1 (5 bases). The CDR3 runs 16 residues. Germline lookup yields CDR1 SGHRS and CDR2 YFSETQ. V shed 3 bases and J shed 6 bases, with 21 bases lying between them. CDR3 protein: CASSSRSPRVRDGYTF. CDR3 DNA sequence: TGCGCCAGCAGCTCGCGTAGCCCCAGGGTCCGAGATGGCTACACCTTC.

The gene calls are TRBV10-3 and TRBJ2-7; 8 bases agree with TRBD1. V was clipped by 3 bases and J by 2 bases; unmatched bases: 9. Germline values: CDR1 ENHRY, CDR2 SYGVKD. The CDR3 length is 16 residues. The CDR3 loop reads CAISEGLGQGTYEQYV. The CDR3, as DNA: TGTGCCATCAGTGAAGGCCTAGGACAGGGAACCTACGAGCAGTACGTC.

The chain joins TRBV6-1 to TRBJ2-7; 7 bases agree with TRBD1. Germline loops: CDR1 MNHNS, CDR2 SASEGT. The J segment lost 2 bases and the V segment lost 0 bases, leaving 7 bases of the junction unmatched. The CDR3 length is 16 residues. CDR3 coding DNA: TGTGCCAGCAGTGAAGCCCATGGACAGGTAGCCTACGAGCAGTACTTC. Translated: CASSEAHGQVAYEQYF.

The rearrangement joins TRBV7-3 to TRBJ2-6; D call uncertain. Trimming stripped 5 bases from V and 2 bases from J, with 13 bases between. This CDR3 has 16 amino acids. Germline V gene sequence: CDR1 SGHTA, CDR2 FQGTGA. Here the CDR3 DNA reads TGTGCCAGCAGCCAACAGACGGCCCCTGGGGCCAACGTCCTGACTTTC. Translating it yields CASSQQTAPGANVLTF.

V is TRBV27 and J is TRBJ2-2; TRBD1 agrees at 8 bases. The trim removed 6 bases at V and 6 bases at J, leaving 9 bases unmatched. This CDR3 has 15 amino acids. CDR1 and CDR2 from the germline V gene are MNHEY and SMNVEV (reference sequence). CDR3 amino acids: CASRDRVGIAGELFF. The DNA for the CDR3 is TGTGCCAGCAGGGACAGGGTAGGAATCGCCGGGGAGCTGTTTTTT.

In this sample, this clone turned up a few times. CDR3 in DNA: TGCGCCAGCAGCCAAGTAGACGGGGGGCCAGATACGCAGTATTTT. It translates to CASSQVDGGPDTQYF. This chain links TRBV4-3 with TRBJ2-3, with D perhaps TRBD2 (7 bases). Germline V CDR1 and CDR2: LGHNA, YSLEER. This CDR3 has 15 residues. V lost 1 base and J 4 bases, leaving 12 bases between the germline ends.

CDR3 nucleotides: TGTGCCAGTAGTGCGGCGCCAGGGTTCCATGGCTACACCTTC. This codes for CASSAAPGFHGYTF. The chain couples TRBV19 to TRBJ1-2; TRBD1 is a possible D gene (5 bases). V lost 5 bases to trimming and J lost 6 bases, with 16 bases between them. The germline V gene encodes CDR1 LNHDA and CDR2 SQIVND (reference sequence). The CDR3 extends over 14 amino acids.

The V and J genes are TRBV6-9 and TRBJ2-7; 7 positions agree with TRBD1. Germline-derived CDR1 and CDR2 are MNHGY and SVAAGI. The trim removed 4 bases at V and 0 bases at J, leaving 3 bases unmatched. The CDR3 is 14 amino acids. The CDR3 bases are TGTGCCAGCAGTTTTCGACAGGGCTCCTACGAGCAGTACGTC. Its protein product is CASSFRQGSYEQYV.

The V and J genes are TRBV5-4 and TRBJ1-2; a weak D match, TRBD1 (6 bases). The CDR3 is 14 residues long. Germline CDR1 reads SGHNT; CDR2 reads YYREEE (reference sequence). With 4 bases removed from V and 0 bases from J, the gap between germline ends came to 10 bases. DNA for the CDR3: TGTGCCAGCAGCCAAGACAGGTCTAACTATGGCTACACCTTC. Translation: CASSQDRSNYGYTF.

The J gene is TRBJ1-2, the V gene TRBV7-8; 8 bases align to TRBD1. The CDR3 is made up of 12 amino acids. Germline CDR1 is SGHVS and CDR2 is FQNEAQ. With V trimmed by 4 bases and J by 7 bases, 2 bases remained unmatched. This chain's CDR3 is CASSSDRGGYTF. CDR3 in DNA: TGTGCCAGCAGCTCTGACAGGGGTGGCTACACCTTC.